A selection of T cell receptor beta chains follows, all from one sample in a study of OX40 agonist ivuxolimab in advanced cancers. Profiling relied on immunoSEQ multiplex PCR, and the TCRdb table lists in-frame clones only, not all of them. The sample holds approximately 87,000 clones; roughly 85% are singletons and the top ten take over 4%. The sample was CD4+ or CD8+ T cells sorted from blood, taken in a trial of the OX40 agonist ivuxolimab. The receptor set was obtained from an adult with an advanced solid tumor such as melanoma, head and neck, liver or kidney cancer. The conserved cysteine and the conserved F or W are not part of the CDR3 here.

TRBJ1-2 TRBV28 ASLRGNGYT
TRBJ2-3 TRBV6-5 ASASRGSITDTQY
TRBJ2-5 TRBV5-1 ATRQGRRIGETQY
TRBJ2-7 TRBV6-5 ASSQRERGEQY
TRBJ2-2 TRBV27 ASSLGVARPGELF
TRBJ1-2 TRBV6-1 ASRQAYGYT
TRBJ1-2 TRBV28 ASSSTTRYGYT
TRBJ2-2 TRBV4-2 ASSLGQGLITGELF
TRBJ1-1 TRBV7-9 ASRKGAPGNTEAF
TRBJ2-3 TRBV18 ASSPQSDTQY
TRBJ1-4 TRBV27 ASSTGTREKLF
TRBJ1-3 TRBV6-5 ASRDYFTGNTIY
TRBJ2-1 TRBV6-1 ASSWGREQF
TRBJ1-1 TRBV11-2 ASSLTVGTEAF
TRBJ2-7 TRBV2 ASRPTSGRNEQY
TRBJ2-3 TRBV19 ASSTTLAGADTQY
TRBJ1-3 TRBV6-6 ASSYSGAIY
TRBJ1-3 TRBV5-6 ASSLAVSPSGNTIY
TRBJ2-6 TRBV28 ASRHQESGANVLT
TRBJ2-3 TRBV14 ASSHLAKGTDTQY
TRBJ2-7 TRBV28 ATEGTRGYEQY
TRBJ1-4 TRBV7-8 ASSLSRSYWKLF
TRBJ2-3 TRBV7-2 ASSLAGLTVDTQY
TRBJ2-1 TRBV5-4 ASSLDGIGNYNEQF
TRBJ1-3 TRBV6-1 ASSRTGSFGNTIY
TRBJ2-2 TRBV28 ASGATGELF
TRBJ1-4 TRBV27 ASSLYRPATNEKLF
TRBJ2-7 TRBV5-1 ASSPPHEQY
TRBJ2-7 TRBV7-9 ASSLGLASPYEQY
TRBJ1-1 TRBV19 ASSIQDTEAF
TRBJ2-3 TRBV7-9 ASSPLEADTQY
TRBJ2-3 TRBV20-1 SADRGDTQY
TRBJ2-3 TRBV6-5 ASSYTGLAGSDTQY
TRBJ2-1 TRBV2 TSRGLAGEDEQF
TRBJ2-7 TRBV5-1 ASSLEGSGYEQY
TRBJ2-2 TRBV2 ASSELAGGAGELF
TRBJ2-7 TRBV11-2 ASSLDPSSYEQY
TRBJ2-7 TRBV30 AWSPPGTGYHHEQY
TRBJ1-1 TRBV19 ASSTGGGFLTEAF
TRBJ2-5 TRBV7-8 ASLSSWVRLEETQY
TRBJ2-1 TRBV5-1 ASSLAGVEQF
TRBJ2-7 TRBV5-1 ASSSGGGPLEQY